This T cell receptor (beta chain) comes out of a study of cytomegalovirus exposure and HLA in healthy donors. J gave up 2 bases and V 6 bases, and 5 bases lay outside the gene matches. Per the germline V gene, CDR1 is MNHNS and CDR2 is SASEGT. The CDR3 has 14 amino acids. PCR used 60 Vbeta primers and 13 Jbeta primers. The repertoire was sequenced with immunoSEQ multiplex PCR; TCRdb's copy has only in-frame clones and lacks some. This sample has just over 150,000 clones, with over 75% found just once. J is TRBJ1-2 and V is TRBV6-1; 8 bases are a match to TRBD1. The TCR comes from a woman aged 30 to 39 in good health and CMV-seronegative. The sample consisted of PBMCs. The CDR3 DNA sequence: TGTGCCAGCAGCGACAGGGGTGGGAACTATGGCTACACCTTC. Its protein product is CASSDRGGNYGYTF.